One sample yielded the 14 T cell receptor beta chains listed below, sequenced in a study of early T cells in non-severe SARS-CoV-2 infection listed by TCRdb under 2021. The library was built by means of 5' RACE. The instrument was a NextSeq 500. The raw public reads went through TCRdb reprocessing: fastp at Q25, MiXCR clone calling, in-frame beta chains kept. Records with the same CDR3 protein are collapsed into one entry carrying the most frequent genes and DNA. Here the sample has roughly 120,000 distinct CDR3 sequences; more than 13% occur a single time. 21% of the sample is in the top ten clones. The sequencing sample was made of whole blood. The receptors originated from an adult who was a healthcare worker with PCR-confirmed SARS-CoV-2 infection or an uninfected control (not recorded which).

The rearrangement links TRBV6-6 to TRBJ1-2; D is unresolved. V lost 6 bases, J lost 6 bases, and 20 bases lay in between. The CDR3 has 15 residues. Germline CDR1 is MNHNY and CDR2 is SVGAGI (reference sequence). CDR3 protein: CASSQFRDLEDGYTF. The CDR3 region has the DNA TGTGCCAGCAGCCAATTCCGGGATCTCGAGGATGGCTACACCTTC.

The chain couples TRBV27 to TRBJ2-1; D is uncertain. Germline values: CDR1 MNHEY, CDR2 SMNVEV (reference sequence). Trimming cost V 5 bases and J 3 bases, with 11 bases left between them. The CDR3 contains 14 residues. The CDR3 loop reads CASSRNSRYNEQFF. The CDR3 DNA sequence: TGTGCCAGCAGTCGCAATTCCCGCTACAATGAGCAGTTCTTC.

This clonotype was counted at least ten times. J is TRBJ2-3 and V is TRBV18; D gene uncertain. The CDR3 length is 15 residues. V dropped 2 bases and J dropped 3 bases, with 12 bases sitting between them. Germline-derived CDR1 and CDR2 are KGHSH and LQKENI. The CDR3 is CASSPLAPGTDTQYF. CDR3 DNA sequence: TGTGCCAGCTCACCATTGGCTCCTGGGACAGATACGCAGTATTTT.

The chain is built from TRBV6-5 and TRBJ1-2; D may be TRBD1 (5 bases). V was clipped by 7 bases and J by 4 bases, with 13 bases between them. The CDR3 has 13 residues. Germline V gene data show CDR1 as MNHEY and CDR2 as SVGAGI. The CDR3 coding sequence is TGTGCCAGCACCCTCGGGACGGGCTATGGCTACACCTTC. This sequence encodes CASTLGTGYGYTF.

The chain carries TRBV7-8 and TRBJ2-3; D is unresolved. Germline assignment: CDR1 SGHVS and CDR2 FQNEAQ. V was cut by 1 base and J by 1 base, with 9 bases left in between. The CDR3 is 15 amino acids. As DNA, the CDR3 is TGTGCCAGCAGCTTAGTCGGAAGTGGCACAGATACGCAGTATTTT. Its protein product is CASSLVGSGTDTQYF.

The table lists this clonotype with a few counts. The V gene is TRBV19, the J gene TRBJ2-1, with a weak D call TRBD2 (5 bases). The CDR3 has 12 amino acids. Per germline, CDR1 LNHDA and CDR2 SQIVND (reference sequence). V was shortened by 5 bases and J by 7 bases, with 9 bases between the two germline ends. CDR3 in amino acids: CASSRGWNEQFF. The CDR3 DNA reads TGTGCCAGTAGTCGGGGTTGGAATGAGCAGTTCTTC.

This clonotype was found a few times. The V gene is TRBV3-1, the J gene TRBJ1-2; weak D call: TRBD1 (5 bases). In germline, CDR1 is LGHDT, CDR2 YNNKEL (reference sequence). The CDR3 sequence is 13 residues long. V shed 5 bases and J shed 4 bases, with 11 bases lying between them. The CDR3 spells CASSKGDGYGYTF. The CDR3 bases are TGTGCCAGCAGCAAAGGGGACGGCTATGGCTACACCTTC.

This clonotype was detected only a few times. The rearrangement links TRBV7-8 to TRBJ2-6; D not certain. Trimming pared 8 bases from V and 3 bases from J, leaving 8 bases between. This CDR3 has 13 residues. Per germline, CDR1 SGHVS and CDR2 FQNEAQ. The CDR3 sequence is CASDHIGANVLTF. The CDR3 nucleotides are TGTGCCAGCGACCATATTGGGGCCAACGTCCTGACTTTC.

Written as DNA, the CDR3 is TGCAGTGCTAGAACTAGCGGGGTCGACACCGGGGAGCTGTTTTTT. Translation gives CSARTSGVDTGELFF. The chain combines TRBV20-1 with TRBJ2-2; 10 nucleotides line up with TRBD2. This CDR3 contains 15 residues. V lost 2 bases and J lost 3; bases outside the gene matches: 3. Germline CDR1 DFQATT, CDR2 SNEGSKA (reference sequence).

The chain couples TRBV18 to TRBJ2-1; the match to TRBD1 covers 9 bases. Trimming cost V 1 base and J 8 bases; bases outside gene matches: 6. Germline CDR1 reads KGHSH; CDR2 reads LQKENI. The CDR3 is 15 residues long. CDR3 sequence (DNA): TGTGCCAGCTCACCACAGGACAGGGGAAAGGATGAGCAGTTCTTC. This gives the protein CASSPQDRGKDEQFF.

The chain joins TRBV3-1 to TRBJ1-6; D is undetermined. The CDR3 consists of 14 residues. The V and J ends lost 4 bases and 7 bases respectively, with 11 bases between them. Germline V gives CDR1 LGHDT, CDR2 YNNKEL (reference sequence). Here the CDR3 reads CASSPAAGNSPLHF. The CDR3 bases are TGTGCCAGCAGCCCTGCGGCGGGCAATTCACCCCTCCACTTT.

The chain uses TRBV29-1 and TRBJ2-1; the match to TRBD1 covers 7 bases. The germline V gene encodes CDR1 SQVTM and CDR2 ANQGSEA. The junction had 7 bases not matched to a gene; V was cut back by 8 bases and J by 6 bases. The CDR3 consists of 12 residues. CDR3: CSSGQSGNEQFF. CDR3 DNA sequence: TGCAGCTCGGGACAGAGTGGCAATGAGCAGTTCTTC.

This clonotype was counted between two and nine times. The V call is TRBV6-1, the J call TRBJ2-3, with D maybe TRBD1 (5 bases). The CDR3 is made up of 12 amino acids. The V end was cut by 7 bases, the J end by 6 bases, with 11 bases between. Germline CDR1 MNHNS, CDR2 SASEGT. CDR3 coding DNA: TGTGCCAGCACGGCAGGGTCGGATACGCAGTATTTT. Its protein product is CASTAGSDTQYF.

In its sample, this clonotype was seen a few times. This chain uses TRBV7-9 with TRBJ1-2, with D unresolved. In germline, CDR1 is SEHNR, CDR2 FQNEAQ (reference sequence). The length of the CDR3 is 13 residues. Trimming left V 5 bases short and J 3 bases short, with 10 bases between. The CDR3 DNA is TGTGCCAGCAGCCCTTACCGGGACTATGGCTACACCTTC. Residues: CASSPYRDYGYTF.